This TCR beta chain was profiled in a study of blood T cell repertoires in COVID-19. TCRdb keeps only in-frame clones here, not all; method: immunoSEQ multiplex PCR. The sample holds roughly 200,000 clones, around 83% seen once. The V gene's germline CDR1 is WNHNN and CDR2 SYGVQD (reference sequence). J lost 2 bases, V lost 5 bases, and 6 bases had no gene match. This CDR3 has 14 amino acids. This TCR was recovered from a man aged 35 to 55 with active or convalescent COVID-19. J is TRBJ2-7 and V is TRBV10-1; 7 bases are a match to TRBD2. The specimen sequenced was peripheral blood. DNA for the CDR3: TGCGCCAGCAGTTCAAGCGGGGAGACCTACGAGCAGTACTTC. Encoded protein: CASSSSGETYEQYF.